These 16 T cell receptor beta chains were all obtained from the same sample, sequenced in a study of blood T cell repertoires in COVID-19. Only in-frame clones appear in the TCRdb table, and some are missing; sequencing was by immunoSEQ multiplex PCR. The sample carries 250,000 to 300,000 clones, approximately 86% recorded once. Sequencing was done on a sample of peripheral blood. These TCRs come from a woman aged 50 to 60 who had recovered from COVID-19.

The sample holds a few counts of this clone. The chain links TRBV10-1 to TRBJ2-1; 11 nucleotides align to TRBD2. This CDR3 spans 19 amino acids. The trim removed 6 bases at V and 6 bases at J, leaving 19 bases unmatched. CDR1 is WNHNN, CDR2 SYGVQD, per germline (reference sequence). CDR3 nucleotide sequence: TGCGCCAGCAGGACTAAGTTACTAGCGGGAGTAGGATTGTGCAATGAGCAGTTCTTC. Its translation: CASRTKLLAGVGLCNEQFF.

The rearrangement links TRBV7-3 to TRBJ2-3, with D possibly being TRBD2 (6 bases). With 3 bases removed from V and 2 bases from J, the gap between germline ends came to 9 bases. Germline V gives CDR1 SGHTA, CDR2 FQGTGA. This CDR3 spans 14 amino acids. This CDR3 is CASSFGLTTDTQYF. As DNA, the CDR3 is TGTGCCAGCAGCTTTGGACTAACCACAGATACGCAGTATTTT.

On this clone itself: An end of the junction does not agree with germline; a read error may underlie this. The V call is TRBV7-7, the J call TRBJ2-3; 8 positions match TRBD2. Germline V CDR1 and CDR2: SSHAT, FNYEAQ (reference sequence). CDR3 size: 15 residues. The CDR3 region is CASSLDGGGFDTQYF. The CDR3 DNA reads TGTGCTAGCAGCTTAGACGGCGGGGGGTTTGATACGCAGTATTTT. The whole variable domain, remainder taken from reference TRBV7-7 and TRBJ2-3, is GAGVSQSPRYKVTKRGQDVTLRCDPISSHATLYWYQQALGQGPEFLTYFNYEAQPDKSGLPSDRFSAERPEGSISTLTIQRTEQRDSAMYRCASSLDGGGFDTQYFGPGTRLTVL.

The chain couples TRBV5-1 to TRBJ2-3, with 12 nucleotides matching TRBD1. Germline V lookup: CDR1 SGHRS, CDR2 YFSETQ. CDR3 length equals 16 residues. Germline trimming cut 4 bases from V and 6 bases from J; bases unmatched to any gene: 9. The CDR3 sequence: CASSGPGQGAGDTQYF. The CDR3 DNA is TGCGCCAGCAGCGGCCCGGGACAGGGGGCGGGGGATACGCAGTATTTT.

Here the CDR3 DNA reads TGTGCCAGCAGTGAAGCTTCAGCTAACTATGGCTACACCTTC. It specifies CASSEASANYGYTF. J is TRBJ1-2 and V is TRBV2; D is unresolved. The CDR3 spans 14 residues. Germline V gives CDR1 SNHLY, CDR2 FYNNEI. Trimming shortened V by 0 bases and J by 0 bases, and 5 bases separated the two germline ends.

The chain combines TRBV6-6 with TRBJ1-5, with 7 nucleotides matching TRBD1. Germline V lookup: CDR1 MNHNY, CDR2 SVGAGI (reference sequence). CDR3 length: 15 amino acids. J lost 4 bases, V lost 6 bases, and 9 bases had no gene match. The CDR3 region is CASSRPSTGNQPQHF. The CDR3 region has the DNA TGTGCCAGCAGCCGACCGTCGACAGGGAATCAGCCCCAGCATTTT.

The chain couples TRBV6-1 to TRBJ2-7; D is unclear. Germline V gives CDR1 MNHNS, CDR2 SASEGT. The V and J ends lost 2 bases and 3 bases respectively, with 20 bases between them. The CDR3 contains 17 residues. CDR3 protein: CASSETTRQARNYEQYF. DNA for the CDR3: TGTGCCAGCAGTGAAACGACCCGGCAGGCCCGAAACTACGAGCAGTACTTC.

The genes are TRBV28 and TRBJ1-1; 8 positions agree with TRBD1. Germline values: CDR1 MDHEN, CDR2 SYDVKM. This CDR3 is built from 14 residues. V lost 0 bases and J lost 3; bases outside the gene matches: 0. The CDR3 sequence is CASSLWTGDTEAFF. The CDR3 bases are TGTGCCAGCAGTTTATGGACAGGGGACACTGAAGCTTTCTTT.

This clone was seen a single time. The chain has TRBV6-6 and TRBJ1-1, with D perhaps matching TRBD1 (5 bases). CDR1 MNHNY and CDR2 SVGAGI come from the germline V gene (reference sequence). The CDR3 loop spans 13 amino acids. The V gene lost 7 bases and the J gene lost 4 bases, with 13 bases spanning the gap. The DNA of the CDR3 is TGTGCCAGCATCCCTGGCGGGGGCACTGAAGCTTTCTTT. Protein sequence: CASIPGGGTEAFF.

The rearrangement links TRBV3-1 (or the pseudogene TRBV3-2) to TRBJ2-3; 11 nucleotides align to TRBD2. CDR3 size: 19 residues. Germline V lookup: CDR1 LGHDT, CDR2 YNNKEL (reference sequence). V was clipped by 0 bases and J by 0 bases; unmatched bases: 8. The CDR3 is CASSQDGLAGGASTDTQYF. DNA of the CDR3: TGTGCCAGCAGCCAAGACGGCCTAGCGGGAGGAGCTAGCACAGATACGCAGTATTTT.

This rearrangement joins TRBV7-2 to TRBJ2-7; a possible D gene is TRBD1 (6 bases). Germline CDR1 SGHTA, CDR2 FQGNSA. V lost 6 bases to trimming and J lost 2 bases, with 11 bases between them. This CDR3 is built from 13 residues. CDR3 residues: CASRETGTYEQYF. The CDR3 DNA is TGTGCCAGCAGGGAAACAGGGACCTACGAGCAGTACTTC. Full variable domain (missing parts from reference TRBV7-2 and TRBJ2-7): GAGVSQSPSNKVTEKGKDVELRCDPISGHTALYWYRQSLGQGLEFLIYFQGNSAPDKSGLPSDRFSAERTGGSVSTLTIQRTQQEDSAVYLCASRETGTYEQYFGPGTRLTVT.

This chain uses TRBV6-5 with TRBJ2-5, with TRBD1 identical over 7 bases. Germline V gene sequence: CDR1 MNHEY, CDR2 SVGAGI. This CDR3 is 14 amino acids long. J was trimmed by 3 bases and V by 2 bases; bases with no gene match: 3. In DNA form, the CDR3 reads TGTGCCAGCAGTTACCGCCAGGGGGAAGAGACCCAGTACTTC. It yields the protein CASSYRQGEETQYF.

The J gene is TRBJ2-2, the V gene TRBV27; D gene ambiguous. The CDR3 covers 15 residues. Trimming cost V 2 bases and J 0 bases, with 7 bases left between them. The germline gives CDR1 MNHEY, CDR2 SMNVEV (reference sequence). The CDR3 sequence: CASSLRSANTGELFF. For the CDR3, the DNA is TGTGCCAGCAGTTTAAGGAGCGCGAACACCGGGGAGCTGTTTTTT.

The chain links TRBV7-8 to TRBJ1-3; D possibly corresponds to TRBD1 (5 bases). CDR1 SGHVS and CDR2 FQNEAQ come from the germline V gene. Trimming removed 5 bases from V and 7 bases from J, with 18 bases in between. The CDR3 has 15 residues. The CDR3 loop is CASSPDTSGRNTIYF. CDR3 in DNA: TGTGCCAGCAGCCCCGACACCTCAGGGAGGAACACCATATATTTT.

This clone has a single count. The genes are TRBV5-5 and TRBJ2-1; 9 bases fit TRBD1. V trimming: 1 base; J trimming: 8 bases; junction bases outside the gene matches: 16. The CDR3 loop spans 18 amino acids. Germline loops: CDR1 SGHKS, CDR2 YYEKEE (reference sequence). The CDR3 nucleotides read TGTGCCAGCAGCTTGCTGAATCGGGACAGGGTTGTGCAAGATGAGCAGTTCTTC. Its protein is CASSLLNRDRVVQDEQFF.

The V gene is TRBV6-2 or TRBV6-3, the J gene TRBJ2-2; TRBD1 matches at 10 bases. Germline values: CDR1 MNHEY, CDR2 SVGEGT. V lost 4 bases, J lost 8 bases, and 7 bases stayed unmatched. CDR3 length equals 15 residues. DNA for the CDR3: TGTGCCAGCAGTTCCGGACAGGGGGGATTTGGGGAGCTGTTTTTT. This translates into CASSSGQGGFGELFF.